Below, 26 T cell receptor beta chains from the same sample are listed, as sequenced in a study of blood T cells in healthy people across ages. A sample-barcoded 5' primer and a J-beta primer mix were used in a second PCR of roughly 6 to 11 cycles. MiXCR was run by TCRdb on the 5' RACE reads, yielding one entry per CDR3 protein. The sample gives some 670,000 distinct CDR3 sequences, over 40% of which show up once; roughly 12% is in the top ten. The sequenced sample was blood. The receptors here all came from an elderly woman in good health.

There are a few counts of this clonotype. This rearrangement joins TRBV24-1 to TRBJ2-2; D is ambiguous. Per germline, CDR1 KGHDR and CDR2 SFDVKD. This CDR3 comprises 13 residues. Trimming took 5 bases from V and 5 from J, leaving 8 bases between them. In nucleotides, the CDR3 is TGTGCCACCAGTGCTAGAGAAACCGGGGAGCTGTTTTTT. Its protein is CATSARETGELFF.

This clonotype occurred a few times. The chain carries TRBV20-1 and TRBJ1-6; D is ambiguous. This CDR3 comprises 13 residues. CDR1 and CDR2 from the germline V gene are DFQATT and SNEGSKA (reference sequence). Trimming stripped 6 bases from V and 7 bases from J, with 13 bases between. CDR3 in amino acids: CSAQPTANSPLHF. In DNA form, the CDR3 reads TGCAGTGCCCAACCCACAGCGAATTCACCCCTCCACTTT.

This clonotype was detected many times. For the CDR3, the DNA is TGTGCCAGCTCCCCGGCAGGCTCGACTAACTATGGCTACACCTTC. Amino acid sequence: CASSPAGSTNYGYTF. The chain uses TRBV18 and TRBJ1-2; no firm D call. Germline-derived CDR1 and CDR2 are KGHSH and LQKENI. The CDR3 length is 15 residues. The V and J ends lost 6 bases and 0 bases respectively, with 14 bases between them.

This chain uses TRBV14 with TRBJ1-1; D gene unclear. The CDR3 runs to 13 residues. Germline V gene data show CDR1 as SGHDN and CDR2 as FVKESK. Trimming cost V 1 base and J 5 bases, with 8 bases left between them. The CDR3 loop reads CASSQVQTTEAFF. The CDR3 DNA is TGTGCCAGCAGCCAAGTACAGACGACTGAAGCTTTCTTT.

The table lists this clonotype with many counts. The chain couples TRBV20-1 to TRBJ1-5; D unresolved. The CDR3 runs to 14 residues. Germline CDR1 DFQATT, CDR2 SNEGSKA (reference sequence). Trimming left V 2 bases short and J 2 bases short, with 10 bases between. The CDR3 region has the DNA TGCAGTGCTAGACGGGAGGGTGGCAATCAGCCCCAGCATTTT. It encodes CSARREGGNQPQHF.

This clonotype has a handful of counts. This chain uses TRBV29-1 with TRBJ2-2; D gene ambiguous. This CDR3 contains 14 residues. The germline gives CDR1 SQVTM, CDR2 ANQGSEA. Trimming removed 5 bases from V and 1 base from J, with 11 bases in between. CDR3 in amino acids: CSVPLGKNTGELFF. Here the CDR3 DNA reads TGCAGCGTTCCTTTGGGGAAGAACACCGGGGAGCTGTTTTTT.

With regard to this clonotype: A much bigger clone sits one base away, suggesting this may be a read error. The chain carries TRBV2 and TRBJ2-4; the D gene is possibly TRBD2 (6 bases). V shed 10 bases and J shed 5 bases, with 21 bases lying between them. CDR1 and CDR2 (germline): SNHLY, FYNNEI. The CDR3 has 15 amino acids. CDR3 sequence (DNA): TGTGCCATCCTGAGGACGGGAGCCCGGCAAAACATTCAGTACTTC. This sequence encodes CAILRTGARQNIQYF.

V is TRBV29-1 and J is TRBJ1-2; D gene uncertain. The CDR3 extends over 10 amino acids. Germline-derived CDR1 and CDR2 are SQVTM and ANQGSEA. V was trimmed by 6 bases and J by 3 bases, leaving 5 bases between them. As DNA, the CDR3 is TGCAGCGTAGACTACTATGGCTACACCTTC. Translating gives CSVDYYGYTF.

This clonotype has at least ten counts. CDR3 sequence reads: CASSVREFGSEQFF. The CDR3 region has the DNA TGTGCCAGCAGCGTCCGGGAGTTCGGGAGTGAGCAGTTCTTC. The gene calls are TRBV12-3 or TRBV12-4 and TRBJ2-1; possible D gene TRBD2, 6 bases. The CDR3 runs to 14 residues. V was shortened by 6 bases and J by 9 bases, with 18 bases between the two germline ends.

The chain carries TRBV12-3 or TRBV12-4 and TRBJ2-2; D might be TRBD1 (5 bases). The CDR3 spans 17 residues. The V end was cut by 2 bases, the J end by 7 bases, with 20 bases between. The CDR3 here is CASSLRLHHGANGELFF. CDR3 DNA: TGTGCCAGCAGTTTAAGACTCCACCATGGGGCTAACGGGGAGCTGTTTTTT.

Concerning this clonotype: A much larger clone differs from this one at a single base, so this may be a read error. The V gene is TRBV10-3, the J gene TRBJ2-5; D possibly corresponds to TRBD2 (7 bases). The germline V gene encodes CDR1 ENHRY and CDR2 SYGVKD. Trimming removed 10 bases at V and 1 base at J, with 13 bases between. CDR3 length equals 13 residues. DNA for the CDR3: TGTGCCAGCAGGGGAGGGGTCCAAGAGACCCAGTACTTC. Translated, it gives CASRGGVQETQYF.

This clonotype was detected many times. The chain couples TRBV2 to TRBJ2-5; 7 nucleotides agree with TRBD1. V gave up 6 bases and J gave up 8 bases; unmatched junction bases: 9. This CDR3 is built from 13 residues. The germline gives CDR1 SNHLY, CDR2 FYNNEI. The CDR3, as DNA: TGTGCCAGCAGCTGGACAGGCCCGGGTACCCAGTACTTC. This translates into CASSWTGPGTQYF.

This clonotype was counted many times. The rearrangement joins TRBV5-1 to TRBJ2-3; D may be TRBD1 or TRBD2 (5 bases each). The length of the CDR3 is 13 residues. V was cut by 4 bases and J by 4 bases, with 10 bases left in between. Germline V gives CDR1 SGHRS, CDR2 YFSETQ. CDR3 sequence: CASSRGPPDTQYF. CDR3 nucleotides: TGCGCCAGCAGCCGGGGCCCGCCAGATACGCAGTATTTT. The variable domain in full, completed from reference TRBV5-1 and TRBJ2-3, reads KAGVTQTPRYLIKTRGQQVTLSCSPISGHRSVSWYQQTPGQGLQFLFEYFSETQRNKGNFPGRFSGRQFSNSRSEMNVSTLELGDSALYLCASSRGPPDTQYFGPGTRLTVL.

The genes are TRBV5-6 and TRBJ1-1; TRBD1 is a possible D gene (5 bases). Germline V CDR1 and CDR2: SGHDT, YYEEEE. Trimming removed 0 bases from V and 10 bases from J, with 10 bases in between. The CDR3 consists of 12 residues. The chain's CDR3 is CASSLVGRVAFF. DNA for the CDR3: TGTGCCAGCAGCTTGGTTGGCAGGGTAGCTTTCTTT.

CDR3 residues: CASSHTLATNEKLFF. The CDR3 DNA is TGTGCCAGCAGCCATACACTTGCAACTAATGAAAAACTGTTTTTT. This chain joins TRBV3-1 and TRBJ1-4, with D uncertain. The germline V gene encodes CDR1 LGHDT and CDR2 YNNKEL (reference sequence). The CDR3 covers 15 residues. Trimming shortened V by 3 bases and J by 0 bases, and 8 bases separated the two germline ends.

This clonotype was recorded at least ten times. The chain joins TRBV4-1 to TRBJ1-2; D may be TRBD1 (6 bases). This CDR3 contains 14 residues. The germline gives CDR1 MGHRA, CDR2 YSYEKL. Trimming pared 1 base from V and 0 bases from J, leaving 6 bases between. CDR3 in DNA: TGCGCCAGCAGCCAAGGGACAGCTAACTATGGCTACACCTTC. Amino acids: CASSQGTANYGYTF.

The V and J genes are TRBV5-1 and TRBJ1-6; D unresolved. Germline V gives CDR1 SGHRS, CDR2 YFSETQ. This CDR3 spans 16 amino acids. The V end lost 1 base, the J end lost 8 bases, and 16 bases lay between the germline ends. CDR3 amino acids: CASSLNAPRSDSPLHF. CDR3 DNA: TGCGCCAGCAGCTTGAACGCACCCAGATCGGATTCACCCCTCCACTTT.

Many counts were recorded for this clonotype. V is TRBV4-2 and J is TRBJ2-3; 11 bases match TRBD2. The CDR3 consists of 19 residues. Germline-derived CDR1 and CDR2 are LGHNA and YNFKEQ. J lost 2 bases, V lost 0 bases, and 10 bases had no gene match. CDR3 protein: CASSQESAGTSGNTDTQYF. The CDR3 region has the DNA TGTGCCAGCAGCCAAGAATCGGCGGGGACTAGCGGAAACACAGATACGCAGTATTTT.

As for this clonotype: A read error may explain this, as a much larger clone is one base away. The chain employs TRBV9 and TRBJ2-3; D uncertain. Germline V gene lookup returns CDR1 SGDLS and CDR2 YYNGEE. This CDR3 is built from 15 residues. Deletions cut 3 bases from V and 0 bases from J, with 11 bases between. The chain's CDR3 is CASSDDWLSTDTQYF. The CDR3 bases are TGTGCCAGCAGCGACGACTGGCTGAGCACAGATACGCAGTATTTT.

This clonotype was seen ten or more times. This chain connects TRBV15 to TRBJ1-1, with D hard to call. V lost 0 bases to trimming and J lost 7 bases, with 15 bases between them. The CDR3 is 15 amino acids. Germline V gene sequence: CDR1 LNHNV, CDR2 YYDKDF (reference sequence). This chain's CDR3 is CATSRDEGYNGEAFF. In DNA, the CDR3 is TGTGCCACCAGCAGAGATGAAGGATATAACGGTGAAGCTTTCTTT.

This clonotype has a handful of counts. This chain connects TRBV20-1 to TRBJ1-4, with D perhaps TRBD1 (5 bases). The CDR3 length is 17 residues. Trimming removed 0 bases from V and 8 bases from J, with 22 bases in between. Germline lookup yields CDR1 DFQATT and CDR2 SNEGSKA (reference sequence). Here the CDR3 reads CSARDLGAGGIREKLFF. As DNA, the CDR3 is TGCAGTGCTAGAGATCTAGGGGCCGGGGGAATTCGCGAAAAACTGTTTTTT.

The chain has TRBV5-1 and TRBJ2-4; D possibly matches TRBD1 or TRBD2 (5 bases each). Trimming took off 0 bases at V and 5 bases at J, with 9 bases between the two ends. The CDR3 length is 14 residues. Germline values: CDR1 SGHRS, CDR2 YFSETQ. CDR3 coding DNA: TGCGCCAGCAGCTTGGCCGGGGACCAAAACATTCAGTACTTC. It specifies CASSLAGDQNIQYF.

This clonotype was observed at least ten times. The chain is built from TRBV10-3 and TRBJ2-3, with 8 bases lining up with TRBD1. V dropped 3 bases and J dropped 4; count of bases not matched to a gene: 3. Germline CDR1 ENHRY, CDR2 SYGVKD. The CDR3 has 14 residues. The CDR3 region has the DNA TGTGCCATCAGTGAACAGGGGGAATCAGATACGCAGTATTTT. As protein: CAISEQGESDTQYF.

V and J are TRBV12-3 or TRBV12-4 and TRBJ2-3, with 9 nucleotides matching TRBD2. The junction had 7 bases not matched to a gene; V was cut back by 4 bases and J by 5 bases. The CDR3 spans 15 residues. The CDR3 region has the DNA TGTGCCAGCAGTTCGCGGGGGGGCCGTCGAGATACGCAGTATTTT. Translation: CASSSRGGRRDTQYF.

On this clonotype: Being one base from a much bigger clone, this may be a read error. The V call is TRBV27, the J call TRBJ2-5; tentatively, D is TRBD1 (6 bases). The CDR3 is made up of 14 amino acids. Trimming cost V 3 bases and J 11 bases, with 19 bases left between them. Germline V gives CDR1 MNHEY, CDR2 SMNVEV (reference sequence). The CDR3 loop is CASSFGSTHREQYF. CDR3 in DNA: TGTGCCAGCAGTTTTGGTTCCACCCACAGGGAGCAGTACTTC.

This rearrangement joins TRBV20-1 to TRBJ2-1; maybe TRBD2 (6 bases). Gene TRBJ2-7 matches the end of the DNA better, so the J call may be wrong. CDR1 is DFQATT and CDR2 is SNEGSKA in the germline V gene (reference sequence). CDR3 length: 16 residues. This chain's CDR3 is CSAKDPVTRITNEQYF. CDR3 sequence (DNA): TGCAGTGCTAAGGACCCAGTGACTAGAATTACAAATGAGCAGTACTTC.